This TCR beta chain was recovered during a study of control samples from healthy donors and cancer patients. The data were produced by immunoSEQ multiplex PCR, yet TCRdb's version contains in-frame clones alone and is incomplete. The table lists fewer than 200,000 clones. This CDR3 is built from 17 residues. Germline V gives CDR1 SGHTS, CDR2 YDEGEE. V shed 4 bases, J shed 3 bases, and the junction held 11 bases outside the gene matches. This clonotype was obtained from a woman in her 30s in good health. Sequenced: blood. This chain connects TRBV5-8 to TRBJ1-2; 11 bases fit TRBD1. CDR3 in amino acids: CASSPRVPGQGDYGYTF. The DNA for the CDR3 is TGTGCCAGCAGCCCAAGAGTTCCGGGACAGGGGGACTATGGCTACACCTTC.